Following are 30 T cell receptor beta chains from one sample sequenced in a study of identifying expanded T cells in peripheral blood. Profiled with immunoSEQ multiplex PCR; TCRdb holds only in-frame clones, not every one. The sample has 83,000 or so clones, more than 70% seen once. The sequenced sample consisted of blood. Receptors were obtained from a person aged 18-70 years in good health.

This clone has only one observation. The rearrangement uses TRBV6-8 and TRBJ2-7; 9 bases are shared with TRBD1. The CDR3 covers 15 residues. The ends lost 6 bases at V and 5 bases at J; junction bases unmatched: 11. CDR1 and CDR2 from the germline V gene are MNHGY and SAAAGT. The CDR3 DNA reads as TGTGCCAGCAGCCTCAGGACAGGGGCAGTAAACGAGCAGTACTTC. It specifies CASSLRTGAVNEQYF.

Only one count was recorded for this clone. The V and J genes are TRBV6-1 and TRBJ2-7; D unresolved. The CDR3 has 15 amino acids. Trimming shortened V by 4 bases and J by 5 bases, and 18 bases separated the two germline ends. CDR1 is MNHNS and CDR2 is SASEGT in the germline V gene. The CDR3 spells CASSAPRVGSHEQYF. Written as DNA, the CDR3 is TGTGCCAGCAGTGCCCCCCGGGTAGGGTCCCACGAGCAGTACTTC.

The chain's CDR3 is CASSLGADTQYF. For the CDR3, the DNA is TGCGCCAGCAGCTTGGGAGCGGATACGCAGTATTTT. V gene TRBV5-1 combines with J gene TRBJ2-3, with D hard to call. Per germline, CDR1 SGHRS and CDR2 YFSETQ. Trimming took 0 bases from V and 6 from J, leaving 5 bases between them. The CDR3 loop spans 12 amino acids.

The V and J genes are TRBV28 and TRBJ1-1, with a possible D match to TRBD1 (5 bases). CDR3 size: 13 residues. V lost 6 bases, J lost 3 bases, and 11 bases lay in between. Germline-derived CDR1 and CDR2 are MDHEN and SYDVKM. In DNA form, the CDR3 reads TGTGCCAGCAGCATGGGGGATCACACTGAAGCTTTCTTT. This translates into CASSMGDHTEAFF.

This rearrangement joins TRBV7-2 to TRBJ2-3, with 7 bases aligning to TRBD1. CDR3 size: 16 residues. V lost 2 bases and J lost 3; bases outside the gene matches: 8. From germline, CDR1 is SGHTA and CDR2 FQGNSA. For the CDR3, the DNA is TGTGCCAGCAGCTTATATAGTACAGGGGTGACAGATACGCAGTATTTT. Translated, it gives CASSLYSTGVTDTQYF.

Notes on this clone: Different DNA sequences within this sample yield the same CDR3. The chain carries TRBV9 and TRBJ2-7; possibly TRBD2 for D (6 bases). The CDR3 runs 12 residues. Per the germline V gene, CDR1 is SGDLS and CDR2 is YYNGEE. V gave up 0 bases and J gave up 6 bases, with 7 bases separating them. In DNA, the CDR3 is TGTGCCAGCAGCGTAGTGGGGGGCGAGCAGTACTTC. Translating it yields CASSVVGGEQYF.

V gene TRBV5-8 combines with J gene TRBJ1-5; no firm D call. Germline-derived CDR1 and CDR2 are SGHTS and YDEGEE. Deletions cut 7 bases from V and 2 bases from J, with 10 bases between. The CDR3 is 13 residues long. The CDR3 sequence is CASAPGGNQPQHF. The CDR3 nucleotides are TGTGCCAGCGCCCCCGGTGGCAATCAGCCCCAGCATTTT.

The J gene is TRBJ2-4, the V gene TRBV15, with a possible D match to TRBD1 (6 bases). Germline CDR1 reads LNHNV; CDR2 reads YYDKDF (reference sequence). This CDR3 spans 19 amino acids. The V gene lost 0 bases and the J gene lost 0 bases, with 18 bases spanning the gap. CDR3 DNA: TGTGCCACCAGCAGAGAGCTCCGGGACATACTCACAGCCAAAAACATTCAGTACTTC. Translation gives CATSRELRDILTAKNIQYF.

The genes are TRBV30 and TRBJ2-2; 7 bases are shared with TRBD1. The CDR3 is 15 amino acids. The germline V gene has CDR1 GTSNPN and CDR2 SVGIG (reference sequence). The V segment lost 2 bases and the J segment 5 bases; nucleotides outside the gene matches: 8. CDR3 sequence reads: CAWSPRDRETGELFF. DNA for the CDR3: TGTGCCTGGAGTCCCCGGGACAGAGAGACCGGGGAGCTGTTTTTT.

The chain combines TRBV28 with TRBJ2-7; 7 bases align to TRBD1. Germline values: CDR1 MDHEN, CDR2 SYDVKM. The trim removed 8 bases at V and 2 bases at J, leaving 6 bases unmatched. The CDR3 runs to 13 residues. The CDR3 is CASCRDRAYEQYF. As DNA, the CDR3 is TGTGCCAGCTGCCGGGACAGAGCCTACGAGCAGTACTTC.

This chain connects TRBV5-1 to TRBJ2-7; the D gene is possibly TRBD2 (7 bases). Trimming cost V 4 bases and J 6 bases, with 29 bases left between them. The CDR3 sequence is 18 residues long. Germline V gene lookup returns CDR1 SGHRS and CDR2 YFSETQ. CDR3 nucleotides: TGCGCCAGCAGCGTTCGACCCCCCGGGGGGTCGGGGGCTCCCGAGCAGTACTTC. Amino acid sequence: CASSVRPPGGSGAPEQYF.

This rearrangement joins TRBV7-6 to TRBJ2-2; TRBD2 aligns across 7 bases. V trimming: 5 bases; J trimming: 4 bases; junction bases outside the gene matches: 4. This CDR3 is built from 14 residues. The germline CDR1 and CDR2 sequences are SGHVS and FNYEAQ. This CDR3 is CASSLSGTTGELFF. The CDR3 bases are TGTGCCAGCAGCCTCAGCGGGACCACCGGGGAGCTGTTTTTT.

A word on this clone: Other nucleotide sequences from this sample produce the same CDR3. V and J are TRBV30 and TRBJ2-7; a weak D match, TRBD2 (7 bases). V was pared by 1 base and J by 2 bases, with 15 bases between. This CDR3 comprises 15 residues. CDR1 GTSNPN and CDR2 SVGIG come from the germline V gene (reference sequence). The chain's CDR3 is CAWSGGRGAAYEQYF. CDR3 DNA sequence: TGTGCCTGGAGTGGGGGTCGGGGGGCAGCCTACGAGCAGTACTTC.

This clone came up once. The V gene is TRBV29-1, the J gene TRBJ2-7; TRBD1 might be the D (6 bases). This CDR3 comprises 11 residues. Germline-derived CDR1 and CDR2 are SQVTM and ANQGSEA. The V end lost 4 bases, the J end lost 6 bases, and 10 bases lay between the germline ends. In DNA, the CDR3 is TGCAGCGTTGGACAGGCGGGCGAGCAGTACTTC. This translates into CSVGQAGEQYF.

V gene TRBV11-2 combines with J gene TRBJ2-7; the match to TRBD1 covers 9 bases. The germline gives CDR1 SGHAT, CDR2 FQNNGV. J gave up 2 bases and V 3 bases, and 2 bases lay outside the gene matches. This CDR3 comprises 14 residues. This CDR3 reads CASSFGQGTYEQYF. The CDR3 DNA reads as TGTGCCAGCAGCTTCGGACAGGGGACCTACGAGCAGTACTTC.

This clone was detected only once. J is TRBJ1-2 and V is TRBV10-3; D possibly corresponds to TRBD1 (5 bases). Germline lookup yields CDR1 ENHRY and CDR2 SYGVKD. The CDR3 sequence is 13 residues long. Trimming shortened V by 3 bases and J by 5 bases, and 10 bases separated the two germline ends. The CDR3 protein is CAISDSQAYGYTF. The CDR3 nucleotides read TGTGCCATCAGTGACTCACAGGCGTATGGCTACACCTTC.

This chain links TRBV6-6 with TRBJ2-3; D is unresolved. The CDR3 extends over 15 amino acids. CDR1 is MNHNY, CDR2 SVGAGI, per germline (reference sequence). Trimming took off 0 bases at V and 5 bases at J, with 12 bases between the two ends. The CDR3 loop reads CASSYSSPLEDTQYF. The DNA for the CDR3 is TGTGCCAGCAGTTACTCGAGCCCATTAGAAGATACGCAGTATTTT.

As DNA, the CDR3 is TGTGCCAGCAGACCTACCGGACAGTGGCAAGAGACCCAGTACTTC. It translates to CASRPTGQWQETQYF. The chain uses TRBV28 and TRBJ2-5; D is possibly TRBD1 (6 bases). CDR3 length: 15 amino acids. Germline CDR1 MDHEN, CDR2 SYDVKM. The ends were cut back, 6 bases at V and 2 bases at J, with 16 bases in the middle.

This clone was seen just once. The chain couples TRBV28 to TRBJ1-4; unclear D gene. V was clipped by 6 bases and J by 7 bases, with 15 bases between them. The CDR3 spans 14 residues. Germline V gene data show CDR1 as MDHEN and CDR2 as SYDVKM. CDR3 DNA: TGTGCCAGCAGAGGACCTGCGGACGGTGAAAAACTGTTTTTT. This gives the protein CASRGPADGEKLFF.

The V and J genes are TRBV4-1 and TRBJ2-3; no firm D call. V was cut by 4 bases and J by 4 bases, with 18 bases left in between. This CDR3 has 16 residues. The germline gives CDR1 MGHRA, CDR2 YSYEKL. The DNA of the CDR3 is TGCGCCAGCAGCCCTCAACCACATAGAACGGCAGATACGCAGTATTTT. Translated, it gives CASSPQPHRTADTQYF.

The chain recombines TRBV6-4 with TRBJ1-1, with D unresolved. CDR1 MRHNA and CDR2 SNTAGT come from the germline V gene. The CDR3 loop spans 13 amino acids. Trimming shortened V by 3 bases and J by 2 bases, and 7 bases separated the two germline ends. The CDR3 loop is CASSEQPNTEAFF. The CDR3 nucleotides read TGTGCCAGCAGTGAACAGCCTAACACTGAAGCTTTCTTT.

In DNA, the CDR3 is TGTGCCTGGAGTGGACAGGGCGGCTATTCACCCCTCCACTTT. Its protein product is CAWSGQGGYSPLHF. The rearrangement joins TRBV30 to TRBJ1-6, with 7 bases lining up with TRBD1. The germline gives CDR1 GTSNPN, CDR2 SVGIG (reference sequence). The junction had 5 bases not matched to a gene; V was cut back by 1 base and J by 8 bases. The CDR3 consists of 14 residues.

V and J are TRBV28 and TRBJ2-5, with TRBD1 matching over 8 bases. The CDR3 has 15 residues. Germline-derived CDR1 and CDR2 are MDHEN and SYDVKM. J was trimmed by 6 bases and V by 5 bases; bases with no gene match: 11. CDR3 sequence (DNA): TGTGCCAGCAGTCGCCCCGGACAGGGCTACAAGACCCAGTACTTC. It translates to CASSRPGQGYKTQYF.

This chain connects TRBV11-2 to TRBJ2-1; 9 nucleotides align to TRBD2. From germline, CDR1 is SGHAT and CDR2 FQNNGV. Trimming removed 4 bases from V and 9 bases from J; junction bases left unmatched: 10. The CDR3 has 15 amino acids. The CDR3 DNA reads as TGTGCCAGCAGCTCCTCCGGGACTAGCTTGGGTGAGCAGTTCTTC. Its protein is CASSSSGTSLGEQFF. The variable domain in full, with the rest retrieved from reference TRBV11-2 and TRBJ2-1, is EAGVAQSPRYKIIEKRQSVAFWCNPISGHATLYWYQQILGQGPKLLIQFQNNGVVDDSQLPKDRFSAERLKGVDSTLKIQPAKLEDSAVYLCASSSSGTSLGEQFFGPGTRLTVL.

The V gene is TRBV4-2, the J gene TRBJ1-1, with 8 bases aligning to TRBD1. The junction had 8 bases not matched to a gene; V was cut back by 1 base and J by 4 bases. CDR1 and CDR2 from the germline V gene are LGHNA and YNFKEQ. The CDR3 sequence is 16 residues long. The DNA for the CDR3 is TGTGCCAGCAGCCAAGGCAGGGGGCTAGGCGGCACTGAAGCTTTCTTT. This gives the protein CASSQGRGLGGTEAFF.

The chain joins TRBV5-4 to TRBJ2-7; D is undetermined. The length of the CDR3 is 12 residues. Germline V gene sequence: CDR1 SGHNT, CDR2 YYREEE (reference sequence). V gave up 10 bases and J gave up 0 bases, with 11 bases separating them. The DNA of the CDR3 is TGTGCCTGCGGCTGGAGCTCCTACGAGCAGTACTTC. The encoded protein is CACGWSSYEQYF.

J is TRBJ1-1 and V is TRBV5-1; 7 bases align to TRBD1. The length of the CDR3 is 14 residues. The V gene's germline CDR1 is SGHRS and CDR2 YFSETQ. J was trimmed by 1 base and V by 4 bases; bases with no gene match: 4. The CDR3 sequence: CASSRTGANTEAFF. The CDR3 region has the DNA TGCGCCAGCAGCCGGACAGGAGCGAACACTGAAGCTTTCTTT.

The chain couples TRBV5-1 to TRBJ1-2; 12 bases map to TRBD1. V was pared by 0 bases and J by 8 bases, with 5 bases of the junction left unmatched. Germline loops: CDR1 SGHRS, CDR2 YFSETQ. This CDR3 is built from 15 residues. Here the CDR3 reads CASSLAGTGGEGYTF. The CDR3 DNA reads as TGCGCCAGCAGCTTGGCAGGGACAGGGGGCGAGGGCTACACCTTC.

This clone was picked up one time. This chain uses TRBV4-3 with TRBJ2-1; D not resolved. V lost 0 bases and J 3 bases, leaving 12 bases between the germline ends. Per germline, CDR1 LGHNA and CDR2 YSLEER. The CDR3 is made up of 16 amino acids. DNA for the CDR3: TGCGCCAGCAGCCAAGAAGGCGCTGCACACTACAATGAGCAGTTCTTC. Protein sequence: CASSQEGAAHYNEQFF.

V and J are TRBV19 and TRBJ1-1; D may be TRBD1 (6 bases). Per germline, CDR1 LNHDA and CDR2 SQIVND (reference sequence). The CDR3 covers 13 residues. Trimming removed 4 bases at V and 5 bases at J, with 11 bases between. CDR3 bases: TGTGCCAGTAGTACTACAGGGTGGACTGAAGCTTTCTTT. It translates to CASSTTGWTEAFF.